This TCR beta chain was captured in a study of monozygotic twins with cystic fibrosis. The CDR3 has 16 residues. The ends were cut back, 0 bases at V and 3 bases at J, with 15 bases in the middle. CDR1 is MNHEY, CDR2 SVGAGI, per germline. The protocol was immunoSEQ multiplex PCR, while the TCRdb copy is restricted to in-frame clones and leaves out a portion. The sample has about 11,000 clones; over 95% are singletons. The sample comprised blood. This clonotype was obtained from a boy aged 10-17 years with cystic fibrosis. This chain joins TRBV6-5 and TRBJ2-7; D may correspond to TRBD1 or TRBD2 (5 bases each). CDR3 residues: CASSYSSLGASYEQYF. The DNA for the CDR3 is TGTGCCAGCAGTTACTCGAGTCTCGGGGCCAGCTACGAGCAGTACTTC.